This TCR beta chain was captured by sequencing in a study of beta chain features in type 1 diabetes. Study-level information: Age and gender were similar between patients and healthy donors, as were cell yields.

Expressed TCRB transcripts were sequenced, since all the RNA that had been isolated was reverse transcribed. Measured with immunoSEQ multiplex PCR; TCRdb has only the in-frame clones, and not every one. The profile shows hundreds of thousands of clones, roughly an eighth of them singletons. Central memory, naive, regulatory and stem cell-like memory CD4+ cells were sorted by CD45RO/CCR7/CD25/CD127/CD95/CD27. Trimming removed 7 bases from V and 4 bases from J, with 16 bases in between. Looked up from germline, CDR1 is MRHNA and CDR2 is SNTAGT. The CDR3 loop spans 15 amino acids. On this clone: Antigen specificity is unknown.

Study-level findings and limits: Significant though moderate, a shortening of TCRB CDR3s appeared in all four CD4+ subsets of Type 1 diabetes patients.

The receptor's source is a man aged 18 to 29 with type 1 diabetes. The genes are TRBV6-4 and TRBJ2-2; possibly TRBD2 for D (6 bases). The sequenced sample was naive CD4+ T cells from blood. The CDR3 sequence is CASKEGASSTGELFF. The CDR3 DNA sequence: TGTGCCAGCAAGGAGGGAGCTAGCTCCACCGGGGAGCTGTTTTTT.